These 25 T cell receptor beta chains were all obtained from the same sample, sequenced in a study of metastatic and nonmetastatic thyroid tumors. Not a single patient had been given any form of treatment at any point before undergoing thyroid surgery. TCRdb used MiXCR to call clones anew from the PCR reads. Found here are 3,000 to 4,500 clones, 35% to 40% of them singletons; the top ten hold over 12%. Sequencing used adjacent normal tissue. The receptors originated from a male donor with papillary thyroid cancer or a benign thyroid nodule (not recorded which). Some clones in this sample may be carry-over from other donors' samples.

Sample share makes this clone large. The chain recombines TRBV6-1 with TRBJ1-2, with a possible D match to TRBD1 (5 bases). V lost 6 bases, J lost 7 bases, and 21 bases lay in between. The CDR3 contains 15 residues. Germline assignment: CDR1 MNHNS and CDR2 SASEGT. As DNA, the CDR3 is TGTGCCAGCAGGTTCGGGGACGGAAGTTCCGGTGGCTACACCTTC. This gives the protein CASRFGDGSSGGYTF.

Comments on this clone: One junction end disagrees with the germline gene, perhaps due to a read error. J is TRBJ1-2 and V is TRBV30, with TRBD1 matching over 7 bases. This CDR3 is built from 16 residues. CDR1 is GTSNPN and CDR2 is SVGIG in the germline V gene (reference sequence). The CDR3 region is CTWSRLGDSCNYGYTF. CDR3 nucleotides: TGTACCTGGAGTCGTCTCGGGGACAGCTGTAACTATGGCTACACCTTC.

This sequence joins TRBV28 and TRBJ2-7; D perhaps matches TRBD2 (5 bases). The CDR3 contains 14 residues. Trimming removed 1 base at V and 9 bases at J, with 16 bases between. Germline V gene sequence: CDR1 MDHEN, CDR2 SYDVKM. CDR3 sequence: CASSLSLRSAGQYF. The CDR3 nucleotides read TGTGCCAGCAGTTTATCACTTAGGAGCGCGGGGCAGTACTTC.

By share, this clone counts as large. V is TRBV7-2 and J is TRBJ1-2, with TRBD1 identical over 8 bases. CDR3 size: 16 residues. V lost 8 bases and J lost 0; bases outside the gene matches: 11. The germline CDR1 and CDR2 sequences are SGHTA and FQGNSA. CDR3 sequence reads: CASGEAGGSPNYGYTF. The DNA of the CDR3 is TGTGCCAGCGGCGAGGCAGGGGGCTCCCCTAACTATGGCTACACCTTC.

This clone is judged medium-sized (0.01 to 0.1%). Mismatch with germline at one junction end may stem from a read error. The rearrangement links TRBV7-7 to TRBJ2-5, with D maybe TRBD2 (5 bases). The germline V gene encodes CDR1 SSHAT and CDR2 FNYEAQ (reference sequence). The CDR3 spans 15 residues. The CDR3 DNA sequence: TGTGCTAGCAGCCCTAGAGGGAATACCCAAGAGACCCAGTACTTC. This sequence encodes CASSPRGNTQETQYF.

The V gene is TRBV4-3, the J gene TRBJ1-5, with D uncertain. CDR1 LGHNA and CDR2 YSLEER come from the germline V gene. V lost 7 bases and J lost 1, with 14 bases in between. The CDR3 has 15 amino acids. The CDR3 reads CASTPDRESNQPQHF. The CDR3 DNA reads as TGCGCCAGCACCCCCGACCGGGAAAGCAATCAGCCCCAGCATTTT.

The chain employs TRBV7-9 and TRBJ2-5; TRBD2 is a possible D gene (5 bases). The CDR3 totals 17 residues. Germline CDR1 is SEHNR and CDR2 is FQNEAQ (reference sequence). Deletions cut 4 bases from V and 0 bases from J, with 18 bases between. The CDR3 DNA reads TGTGCCAGCAGCTCTCTCGGAATGGCGGGCCACCAAGAGACCCAGTACTTC. Protein sequence: CASSSLGMAGHQETQYF.

This clone was seen more than once but under ten times. Different DNA sequences within this sample yield the same CDR3. DNA for the CDR3: TGCGCCAGCAGTGAGTTAGGCGCGTTCGCGAACACCGGGGAGCTGTTTTTT. Residues: CASSELGAFANTGELFF. This chain connects TRBV10-1 to TRBJ2-2, with unresolved D. Trimming removed 1 base from V and 0 bases from J, with 12 bases in between. The CDR3 covers 17 residues. Germline V lookup: CDR1 WNHNN, CDR2 SYGVQD (reference sequence).

By share of the sample, this clone is hyperexpanded. This chain uses TRBV12-3 or TRBV12-4 with TRBJ2-1; TRBD2 matches 14 bases. J was trimmed by 11 bases and V by 8 bases; bases with no gene match: 2. The CDR3 spans 12 residues. For the CDR3, the DNA is TGTGCCAGCGGACTAGCGGGAGGAAAGCAGTTCTTC. As protein: CASGLAGGKQFF.

The gene calls are TRBV20-1 and TRBJ1-3; D gene unclear. CDR1 and CDR2 from the germline V gene are DFQATT and SNEGSKA (reference sequence). CDR3 length equals 13 residues. V was shortened by 0 bases and J by 4 bases, with 7 bases between the two germline ends. The CDR3 sequence: CSARELYGNTIYF. Here the CDR3 DNA reads TGCAGTGCTAGAGAGTTGTACGGAAACACCATATATTTT.

This clone was counted once. The chain carries TRBV5-1 and TRBJ1-1, with 7 bases matching TRBD1. CDR1 is SGHRS, CDR2 YFSETQ, per germline. After removal of 4 bases from V and 0 bases from J, the junction contained 9 bases not matched to a gene. This CDR3 region has 16 residues. The CDR3 nucleotides read TGCGCCAGCAGCCGACAGGGAGGACAGTTGAACACTGAAGCTTTCTTT. Amino acids: CASSRQGGQLNTEAFF.

This chain joins TRBV3-1 and TRBJ2-7; no firm D call. V was shortened by 5 bases and J by 3 bases, with 5 bases between the two germline ends. CDR1 is LGHDT, CDR2 YNNKEL, per germline (reference sequence). There are 11 residues in the CDR3. The CDR3 reads CASSSVYEQYF. The CDR3 DNA reads TGTGCCAGCAGCTCTGTCTACGAGCAGTACTTC.

By sample fraction, this clone is large. The V and J genes are TRBV12-3 or TRBV12-4 and TRBJ2-3, with D maybe TRBD1 (6 bases). CDR3 length: 15 residues. Trimming shortened V by 5 bases and J by 0 bases, and 12 bases separated the two germline ends. CDR3 amino acids: CASSVQGGSTDTQYF. In nucleotides, the CDR3 is TGTGCCAGCAGTGTACAGGGTGGAAGCACAGATACGCAGTATTTT.

This clone is labeled medium-sized (0.01 to 0.1%). The genes are TRBV9 and TRBJ2-1, with D uncertain. The CDR3 contains 12 residues. Germline V lookup: CDR1 SGDLS, CDR2 YYNGEE. Trimming removed 4 bases from V and 7 bases from J, with 9 bases in between. The CDR3 region has the DNA TGTGCCAGCAGCTCAAGGGTTAATGAGCAGTTCTTC. It specifies CASSSRVNEQFF.

V is TRBV6-4 and J is TRBJ2-1, with D uncertain. The CDR3 covers 14 residues. Germline CDR1 is MRHNA and CDR2 is SNTAGT. The V end lost 8 bases, the J end lost 5 bases, and 16 bases lay between the germline ends. Here the CDR3 reads CASSPSSANNEQFF. CDR3 sequence (DNA): TGTGCCAGCTCACCAAGCTCCGCGAACAATGAGCAGTTCTTC.

This clone was counted ten times or more. The chain employs TRBV6-1 and TRBJ1-2; D is undetermined. Germline V lookup: CDR1 MNHNS, CDR2 SASEGT. The CDR3 totals 15 residues. Deletions cut 6 bases from V and 5 bases from J, with 19 bases between. CDR3 coding DNA: TGTGCCAGCAGAGACCATGGGCAACGCGGATATGGCTACACCTTC. It yields the protein CASRDHGQRGYGYTF.

The genes are TRBV6-1 and TRBJ1-2; D may be TRBD1 (5 bases). CDR3 size: 12 residues. Trimming pared 6 bases from V and 7 bases from J, leaving 12 bases between. Germline V CDR1 and CDR2: MNHNS, SASEGT. The CDR3 nucleotides read TGTGCCAGCAGGGACGGGGCAGGTGGCTACACCTTC. Amino acids: CASRDGAGGYTF.

The V gene is TRBV5-1, the J gene TRBJ1-2; D gene ambiguous. Trimming took 0 bases from V and 14 from J, leaving 17 bases between them. CDR3 size: 13 residues. Germline V lookup: CDR1 SGHRS, CDR2 YFSETQ. The chain's CDR3 is CASSLASTGRRTF. CDR3 DNA: TGCGCCAGCAGCTTGGCCTCTACCGGAAGGCGAACCTTC.

Many counts were recorded for this clone. The chain joins TRBV20-1 to TRBJ2-5, with 7 positions matching TRBD2. This CDR3 is 13 amino acids long. V lost 4 bases and J lost 5; bases outside the gene matches: 7. CDR1 is DFQATT and CDR2 is SNEGSKA in the germline V gene (reference sequence). The CDR3 is CSAKAGAGETQYF. The CDR3 coding sequence is TGCAGTGCTAAGGCGGGAGCCGGGGAGACCCAGTACTTC.

The gene calls are TRBV11-2 and TRBJ1-1; D is ambiguous. V gave up 4 bases and J gave up 1 base, with 13 bases separating them. The germline V gene encodes CDR1 SGHAT and CDR2 FQNNGV. CDR3 size: 15 residues. In DNA, the CDR3 is TGTGCCAGCAGCTCATCATCGGGTTGGAACACTGAAGCTTTCTTT. Translated, it gives CASSSSSGWNTEAFF.

As regards this clone: As the CDR3 is not closed by the conserved phenylalanine or tryptophan, this likely results from a read error. The chain employs TRBV28 and TRBJ2-7, with TRBD2 matching over 7 bases. The CDR3 has 13 residues. Looked up from germline, CDR1 is MDHEN and CDR2 is SYDVKM. V dropped 9 bases and J dropped 7; count of bases not matched to a gene: 12. Written as DNA, the CDR3 is TGTGCCAGAAGGTCGGGGGGTCCTGGGGAGCAGTACTTG. As protein: CARRSGGPGEQYL.

This clone was seen a handful of times. The J gene is TRBJ1-1, the V gene TRBV20-1; D possibly corresponds to TRBD1 (6 bases). This CDR3 comprises 13 residues. Trimming cost V 3 bases and J 4 bases, with 12 bases left between them. Looked up from germline, CDR1 is DFQATT and CDR2 is SNEGSKA (reference sequence). The CDR3 protein is CSARGGGSTEAFF. The CDR3 DNA is TGCAGTGCTAGGGGAGGGGGGAGCACTGAAGCTTTCTTT.

The rearrangement uses TRBV6-2 or TRBV6-3 and TRBJ2-5, with 10 bases that match TRBD2. Germline CDR1 reads MNHEY; CDR2 reads SVGEGT. This CDR3 has 19 amino acids. After removal of 2 bases from V and 2 bases from J, the junction contained 14 bases not matched to a gene. CDR3 region: CASSYPRGQVAGGQETQYF. In DNA form, the CDR3 reads TGTGCCAGCAGTTACCCCAGAGGGCAAGTAGCGGGAGGTCAAGAGACCCAGTACTTC.

The chain employs TRBV20-1 and TRBJ2-7, with TRBD2 matching over 8 bases. V shed 6 bases and J 0 bases; nucleotides not matched to a gene: 7. Per germline, CDR1 DFQATT and CDR2 SNEGSKA (reference sequence). This CDR3 is 14 amino acids long. DNA of the CDR3: TGCAGTGCCGCCCGGACTAGCCTCTCCTACGAGCAGTACTTC. Translated, it gives CSAARTSLSYEQYF.

The sample holds many counts of this clone. This could be a read error, since a much larger clone is one nucleotide away. The chain is built from TRBV7-2 and TRBJ1-1, with D uncertain. The CDR3 totals 13 residues. Trimming removed 8 bases at V and 1 base at J, with 11 bases between. Germline loops: CDR1 SGHTA, CDR2 FQGNSA. CDR3 nucleotides: TGTGCCAGCGGTCCTTATTCGAACACTGAAGCTTTCTTT. The encoded protein is CASGPYSNTEAFF.